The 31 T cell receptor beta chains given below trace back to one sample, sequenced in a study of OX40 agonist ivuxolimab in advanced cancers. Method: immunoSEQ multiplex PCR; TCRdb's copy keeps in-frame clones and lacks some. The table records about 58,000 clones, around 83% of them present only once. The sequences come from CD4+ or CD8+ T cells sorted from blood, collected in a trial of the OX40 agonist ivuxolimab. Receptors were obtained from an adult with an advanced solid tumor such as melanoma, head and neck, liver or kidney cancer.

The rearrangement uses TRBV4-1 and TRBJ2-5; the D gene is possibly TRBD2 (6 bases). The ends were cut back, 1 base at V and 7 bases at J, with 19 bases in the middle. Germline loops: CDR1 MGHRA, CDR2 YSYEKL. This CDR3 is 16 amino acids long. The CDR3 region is CASSQVPGPAAGTQYF. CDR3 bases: TGCGCCAGCAGCCAAGTTCCGGGCCCCGCAGCGGGGACCCAGTACTTC.

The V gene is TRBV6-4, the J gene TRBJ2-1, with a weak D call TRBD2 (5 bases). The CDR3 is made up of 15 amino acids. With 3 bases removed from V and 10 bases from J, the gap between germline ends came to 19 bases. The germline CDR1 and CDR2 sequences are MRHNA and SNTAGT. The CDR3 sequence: CASSEINLAGIEQFF. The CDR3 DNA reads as TGTGCCAGCAGTGAAATAAACCTCGCGGGCATCGAGCAGTTCTTC.

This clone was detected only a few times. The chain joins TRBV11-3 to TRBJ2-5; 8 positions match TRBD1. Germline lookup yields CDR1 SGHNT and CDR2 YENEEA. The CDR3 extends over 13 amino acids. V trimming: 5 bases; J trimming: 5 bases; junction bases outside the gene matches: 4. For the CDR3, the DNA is TGTGCCAGCAGCCGGAGACAGGGGGAGACCCAGTACTTC. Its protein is CASSRRQGETQYF.

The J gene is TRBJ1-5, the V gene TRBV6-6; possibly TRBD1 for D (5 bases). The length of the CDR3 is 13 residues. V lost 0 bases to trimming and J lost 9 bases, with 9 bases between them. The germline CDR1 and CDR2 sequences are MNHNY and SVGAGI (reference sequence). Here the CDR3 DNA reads TGTGCCAGCAGTTACTCAGGGGCTGTGCCCCAGCATTTT. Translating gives CASSYSGAVPQHF.

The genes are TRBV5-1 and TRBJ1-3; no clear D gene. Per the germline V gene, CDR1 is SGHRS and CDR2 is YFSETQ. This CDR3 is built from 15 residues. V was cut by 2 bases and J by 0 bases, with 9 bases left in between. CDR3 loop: CASSLGGSSGNTIYF. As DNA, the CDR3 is TGCGCCAGCAGCTTAGGCGGGAGCTCTGGAAACACCATATATTTT.

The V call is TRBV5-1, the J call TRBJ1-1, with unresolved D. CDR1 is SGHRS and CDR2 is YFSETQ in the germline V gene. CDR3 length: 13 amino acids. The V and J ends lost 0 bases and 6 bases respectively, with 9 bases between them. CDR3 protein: CASSLAGGAEAFF. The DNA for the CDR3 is TGCGCCAGCAGCTTGGCGGGCGGGGCTGAAGCTTTCTTT. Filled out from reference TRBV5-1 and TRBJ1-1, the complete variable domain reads KAGVTQTPRYLIKTRGQQVTLSCSPISGHRSVSWYQQTPGQGLQFLFEYFSETQRNKGNFPGRFSGRQFSNSRSEMNVSTLELGDSALYLCASSLAGGAEAFFGQGTRLTVV.

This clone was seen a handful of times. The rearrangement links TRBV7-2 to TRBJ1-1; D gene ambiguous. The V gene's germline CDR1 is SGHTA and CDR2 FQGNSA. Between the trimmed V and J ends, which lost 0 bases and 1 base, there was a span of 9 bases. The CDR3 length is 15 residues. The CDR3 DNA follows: TGTGCCAGCAGCTTAGCTTTCTCGGAGAACACTGAAGCTTTCTTT. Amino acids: CASSLAFSENTEAFF.

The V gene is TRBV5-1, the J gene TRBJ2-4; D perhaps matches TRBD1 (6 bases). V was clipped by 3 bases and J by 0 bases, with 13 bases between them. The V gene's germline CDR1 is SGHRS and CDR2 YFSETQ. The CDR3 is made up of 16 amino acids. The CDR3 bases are TGCGCCAGCAGCTCCCACAGGGACCTAGCCAAAAACATTCAGTACTTC. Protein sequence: CASSSHRDLAKNIQYF. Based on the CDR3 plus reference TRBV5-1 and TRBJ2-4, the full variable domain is KAGVTQTPRYLIKTRGQQVTLSCSPISGHRSVSWYQQTPGQGLQFLFEYFSETQRNKGNFPGRFSGRQFSNSRSEMNVSTLELGDSALYLCASSSHRDLAKNIQYFGAGTRLSVL.

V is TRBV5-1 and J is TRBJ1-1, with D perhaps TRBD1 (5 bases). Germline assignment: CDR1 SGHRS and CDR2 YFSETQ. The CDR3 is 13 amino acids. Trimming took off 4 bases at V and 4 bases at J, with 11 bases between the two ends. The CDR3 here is CASSVGGFTEAFF. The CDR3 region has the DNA TGCGCCAGCAGCGTTGGGGGGTTCACTGAAGCTTTCTTT.

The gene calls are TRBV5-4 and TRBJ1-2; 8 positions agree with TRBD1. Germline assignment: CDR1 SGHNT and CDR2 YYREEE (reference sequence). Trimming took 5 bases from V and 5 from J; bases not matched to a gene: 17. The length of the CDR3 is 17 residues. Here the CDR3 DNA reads TGTGCCAGCAGTTTAGATTGGGCAGGGGGCGCAGAATATGGCTACACCTTC. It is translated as CASSLDWAGGAEYGYTF.

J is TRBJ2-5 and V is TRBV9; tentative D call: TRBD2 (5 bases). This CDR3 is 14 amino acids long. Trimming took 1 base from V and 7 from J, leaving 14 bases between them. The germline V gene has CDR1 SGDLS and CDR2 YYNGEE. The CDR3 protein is CASSVSRGFGTQYF. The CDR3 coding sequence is TGTGCCAGCAGCGTAAGCCGGGGATTTGGGACCCAGTACTTC.

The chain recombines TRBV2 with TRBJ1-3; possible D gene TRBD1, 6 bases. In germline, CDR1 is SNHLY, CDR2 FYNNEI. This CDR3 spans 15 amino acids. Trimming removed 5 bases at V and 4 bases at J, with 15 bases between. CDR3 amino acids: CASSKSTGSGNTIYF. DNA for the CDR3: TGTGCCAGCAGTAAAAGCACAGGGTCCGGAAACACCATATATTTT.

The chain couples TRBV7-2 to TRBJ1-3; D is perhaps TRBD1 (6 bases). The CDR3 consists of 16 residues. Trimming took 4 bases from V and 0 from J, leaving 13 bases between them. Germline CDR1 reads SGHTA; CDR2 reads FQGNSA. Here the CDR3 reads CASSSQTGYSGNTIYF. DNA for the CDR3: TGTGCCAGCAGCTCCCAGACAGGTTACTCTGGAAACACCATATATTTT.

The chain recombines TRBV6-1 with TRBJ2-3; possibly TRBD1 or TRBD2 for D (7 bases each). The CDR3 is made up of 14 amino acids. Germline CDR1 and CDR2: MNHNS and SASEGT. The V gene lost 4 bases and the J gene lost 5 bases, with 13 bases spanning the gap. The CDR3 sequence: CASSGVRGGDTQYF. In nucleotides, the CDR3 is TGTGCCAGCAGTGGGGTCAGGGGGGGAGATACGCAGTATTTT.

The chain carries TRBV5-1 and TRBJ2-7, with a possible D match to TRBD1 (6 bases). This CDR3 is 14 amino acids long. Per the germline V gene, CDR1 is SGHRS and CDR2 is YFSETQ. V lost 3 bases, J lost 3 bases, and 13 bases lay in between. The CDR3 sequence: CASSYGTSGYEQYF. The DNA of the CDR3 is TGCGCCAGCAGCTACGGGACAAGTGGCTACGAGCAGTACTTC.

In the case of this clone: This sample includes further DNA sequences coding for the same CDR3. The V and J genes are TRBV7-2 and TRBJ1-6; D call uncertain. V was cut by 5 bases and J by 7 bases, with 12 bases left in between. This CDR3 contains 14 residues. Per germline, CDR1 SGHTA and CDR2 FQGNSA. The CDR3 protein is CASSPWGGNSPLHF. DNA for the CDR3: TGTGCCAGCAGCCCCTGGGGAGGCAATTCACCCCTCCACTTT.

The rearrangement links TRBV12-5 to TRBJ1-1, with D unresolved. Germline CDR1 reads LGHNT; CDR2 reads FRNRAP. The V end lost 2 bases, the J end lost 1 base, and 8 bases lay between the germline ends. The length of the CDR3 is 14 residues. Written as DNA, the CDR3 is TGTGCTAGTGGTTTGTATCTCGGGAACACTGAAGCTTTCTTT. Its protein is CASGLYLGNTEAFF. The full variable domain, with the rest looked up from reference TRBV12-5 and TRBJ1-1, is DARVTQTPRHKVTEMGQEVTMRCQPILGHNTVFWYRQTMMQGLELLAYFRNRAPLDDSGMPKDRFSAEMPDATLATLKIQPSEPRDSAVYFCASGLYLGNTEAFFGQGTRLTVV.

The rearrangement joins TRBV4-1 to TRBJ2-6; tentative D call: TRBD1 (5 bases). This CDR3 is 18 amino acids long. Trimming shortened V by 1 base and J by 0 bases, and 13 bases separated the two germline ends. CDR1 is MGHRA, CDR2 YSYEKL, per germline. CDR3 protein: CASSQGQGPSSGANVLTF. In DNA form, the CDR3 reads TGCGCCAGCAGCCAAGGCCAGGGCCCCTCCTCTGGGGCCAACGTCCTGACTTTC.

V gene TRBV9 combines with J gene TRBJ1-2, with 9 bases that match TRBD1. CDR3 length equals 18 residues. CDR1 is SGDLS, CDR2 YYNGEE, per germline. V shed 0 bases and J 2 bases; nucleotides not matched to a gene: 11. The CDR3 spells CASSVAGDRVGLNYGYTF. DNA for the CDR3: TGTGCCAGCAGCGTAGCCGGGGACAGGGTTGGGTTGAACTATGGCTACACCTTC.

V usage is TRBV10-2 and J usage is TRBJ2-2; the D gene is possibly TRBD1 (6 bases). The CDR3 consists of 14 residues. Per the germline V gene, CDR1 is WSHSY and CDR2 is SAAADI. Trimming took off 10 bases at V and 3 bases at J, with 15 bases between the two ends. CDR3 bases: TGCGCCACCTCCCTGAGACAGGACACCGGGGAGCTGTTTTTT. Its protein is CATSLRQDTGELFF.

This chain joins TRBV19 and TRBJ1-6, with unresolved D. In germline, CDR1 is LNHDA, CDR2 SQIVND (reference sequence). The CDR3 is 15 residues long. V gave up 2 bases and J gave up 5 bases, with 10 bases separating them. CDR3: CASSILPGNNSPLHF. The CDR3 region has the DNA TGTGCCAGTAGTATACTCCCGGGAAATAATTCACCCCTCCACTTT.

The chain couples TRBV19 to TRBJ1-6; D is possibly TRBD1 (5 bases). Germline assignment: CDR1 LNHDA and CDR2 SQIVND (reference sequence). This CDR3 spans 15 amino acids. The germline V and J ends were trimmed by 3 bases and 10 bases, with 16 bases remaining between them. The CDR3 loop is CASSMGGVRRSPLHF. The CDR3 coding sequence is TGTGCCAGTAGTATGGGAGGGGTCCGGCGGTCACCCCTCCACTTT.

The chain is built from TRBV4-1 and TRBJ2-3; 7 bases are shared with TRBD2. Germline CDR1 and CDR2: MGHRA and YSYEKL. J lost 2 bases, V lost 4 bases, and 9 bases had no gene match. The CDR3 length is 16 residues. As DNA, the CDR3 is TGCGCCAGCAGCCTACGACTAGCCGCCTCCACAGATACGCAGTATTTT. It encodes CASSLRLAASTDTQYF.

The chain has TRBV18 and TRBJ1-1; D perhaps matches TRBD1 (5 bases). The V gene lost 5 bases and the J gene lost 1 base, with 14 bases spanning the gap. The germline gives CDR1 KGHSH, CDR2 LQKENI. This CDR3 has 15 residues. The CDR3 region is CASSTRTDKNTEAFF. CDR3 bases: TGTGCCAGCTCAACCAGGACGGACAAGAACACTGAAGCTTTCTTT.

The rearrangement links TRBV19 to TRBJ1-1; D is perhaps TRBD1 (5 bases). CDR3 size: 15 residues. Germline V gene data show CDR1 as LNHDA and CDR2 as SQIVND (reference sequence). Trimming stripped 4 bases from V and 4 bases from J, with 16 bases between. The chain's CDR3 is CASSTTAGGGTEAFF. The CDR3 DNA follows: TGTGCCAGTAGTACGACCGCCGGGGGGGGCACTGAAGCTTTCTTT.

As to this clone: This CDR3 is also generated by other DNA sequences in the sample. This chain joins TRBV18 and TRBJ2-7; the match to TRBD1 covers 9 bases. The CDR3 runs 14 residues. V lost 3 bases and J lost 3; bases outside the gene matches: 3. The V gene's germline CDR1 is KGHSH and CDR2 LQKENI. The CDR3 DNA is TGTGCCAGCTCACCGGGGACAGGGAGCTACGAGCAGTACTTC. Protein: CASSPGTGSYEQYF.

The CDR3 here is CASQRRGGNSNQPQHF. DNA of the CDR3: TGTGCCAGCCAGCGACGGGGGGGCAATAGCAATCAGCCCCAGCATTTT. The chain employs TRBV27 and TRBJ1-5, with D perhaps matching TRBD1 (6 bases). CDR3 length equals 16 residues. V lost 8 bases to trimming and J lost 0 bases, with 17 bases between them. CDR1 MNHEY and CDR2 SMNVEV come from the germline V gene (reference sequence).

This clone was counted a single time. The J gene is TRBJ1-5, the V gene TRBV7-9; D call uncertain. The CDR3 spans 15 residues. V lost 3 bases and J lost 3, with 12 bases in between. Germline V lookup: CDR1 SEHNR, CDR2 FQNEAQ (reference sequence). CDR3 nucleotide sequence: TGTGCCAGCAGCTTTGAGGGCACCCTCAATCAGCCCCAGCATTTT. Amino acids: CASSFEGTLNQPQHF.

This CDR3 is CASSQGTDRETEAFF. The CDR3 bases are TGCGCCAGCAGCCAGGGTACGGACAGGGAAACTGAAGCTTTCTTT. J is TRBJ1-1 and V is TRBV4-1; TRBD1 aligns across 8 bases. The trim removed 3 bases at V and 5 bases at J, leaving 8 bases unmatched. The CDR3 consists of 15 residues. Germline CDR1 MGHRA, CDR2 YSYEKL.

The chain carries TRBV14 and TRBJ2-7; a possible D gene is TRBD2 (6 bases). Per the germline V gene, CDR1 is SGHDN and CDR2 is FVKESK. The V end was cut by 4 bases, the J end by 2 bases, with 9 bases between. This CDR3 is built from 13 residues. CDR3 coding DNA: TGTGCCAGCAGCCTGGCGGGGACCTACGAGCAGTACTTC. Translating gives CASSLAGTYEQYF. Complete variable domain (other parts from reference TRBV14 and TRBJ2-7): EAGVTQFPSHSVIEKGQTVTLRCDPISGHDNLYWYRRVMGKEIKFLLHFVKESKQDESGMPNNRFLAERTGGTYSTLKVQPAELEDSGVYFCASSLAGTYEQYFGPGTRLTVT.

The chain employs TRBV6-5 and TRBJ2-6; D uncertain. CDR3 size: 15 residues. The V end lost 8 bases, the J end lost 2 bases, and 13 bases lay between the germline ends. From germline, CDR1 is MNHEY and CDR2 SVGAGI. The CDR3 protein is CASGDRKAGANVLTF. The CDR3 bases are TGTGCCAGCGGCGATCGGAAGGCTGGGGCCAACGTCCTGACTTTC.